The next 26 T cell receptor beta chains were all read from a single sample in a study of T cells in tuberculosis. TCRdb's copy holds only in-frame clones and misses some; the assay was immunoSEQ multiplex PCR. The sample records some 40,000 clones, about 95% being singletons. The sequenced sample was PBMCs. Every receptor here comes from a donor aged 10-35 years with latent tuberculosis or without tuberculosis infection.

V and J are TRBV9 and TRBJ1-4; D is perhaps TRBD1 (5 bases). CDR1 and CDR2 (germline): SGDLS, YYNGEE. The V gene lost 3 bases and the J gene lost 7 bases, with 16 bases spanning the gap. The length of the CDR3 is 15 residues. CDR3 nucleotides: TGTGCCAGCAGCGGGGCGGGGGGGATGAGTGAAAAACTGTTTTTT. Protein product: CASSGAGGMSEKLFF.

The chain employs TRBV29-1 and TRBJ2-7, with 8 bases matching TRBD1. The germline CDR1 and CDR2 sequences are SQVTM and ANQGSEA. The V segment lost 0 bases and the J segment 3 bases; nucleotides outside the gene matches: 7. The CDR3 is 15 amino acids. The DNA of the CDR3 is TGCAGCGTTGAAGATCTTACACAGGGGGGCTACGAGCAGTACTTC. It encodes CSVEDLTQGGYEQYF.

CDR3 sequence: CAKTGSDGYTF. CDR3 DNA sequence: TGTGCCAAAACAGGGTCAGATGGCTACACCTTC. The chain carries TRBV19 and TRBJ1-2; possibly TRBD1 for D (6 bases). The CDR3 is 11 amino acids. Germline values: CDR1 LNHDA, CDR2 SQIVND (reference sequence). V lost 10 bases and J 6 bases, leaving 12 bases between the germline ends.

The V gene is TRBV28, the J gene TRBJ1-2; D unresolved. Germline V gives CDR1 MDHEN, CDR2 SYDVKM. The CDR3 is made up of 16 amino acids. The V end was cut by 3 bases, the J end by 0 bases, with 14 bases between. CDR3 amino acids: CASSFRVRISNYGYTF. CDR3 coding DNA: TGTGCCAGCAGTTTCCGCGTTCGAATCTCTAACTATGGCTACACCTTC.

This clone was recorded only once. The CDR3 protein is CASPKSGLAGATSTDTQYF. CDR3 sequence (DNA): TGTGCCAGCCCCAAAAGCGGACTAGCGGGGGCTACTAGCACAGATACGCAGTATTTT. V and J are TRBV18 and TRBJ2-3, with 13 bases matching TRBD2. CDR3 size: 19 residues. CDR1 KGHSH and CDR2 LQKENI come from the germline V gene. Trimming removed 8 bases from V and 0 bases from J; junction bases left unmatched: 14.

The rearrangement joins TRBV7-6 to TRBJ1-6; possible D gene TRBD1, 6 bases. Germline CDR1 is SGHVS and CDR2 is FNYEAQ. The CDR3 consists of 16 residues. The V and J ends lost 5 bases and 6 bases respectively, with 17 bases between them. The DNA for the CDR3 is TGTGCCAGCAGCCTCGGCGGAGGACAGATTAATTCACCCCTCCACTTT. Amino acids: CASSLGGGQINSPLHF.

This chain links TRBV30 with TRBJ1-1; maybe TRBD1 (6 bases). Trimming took off 3 bases at V and 5 bases at J, with 19 bases between the two ends. CDR3 size: 15 residues. Germline V gene data show CDR1 as GTSNPN and CDR2 as SVGIG (reference sequence). In DNA, the CDR3 is TGTGCCTGGAGCGACTTCACAGGGCAGGGGACTGAAGCTTTCTTT. Its protein is CAWSDFTGQGTEAFF.

V and J are TRBV2 and TRBJ2-7; D is possibly TRBD2 (5 bases). Trimming removed 9 bases at V and 7 bases at J, with 16 bases between. Germline CDR1 reads SNHLY; CDR2 reads FYNNEI. The CDR3 is 12 residues long. The CDR3 DNA follows: TGTGCCAGGGGAAGAGACCCGGGAGAGCAGTACTTC. It translates to CARGRDPGEQYF. Full variable domain (missing parts from reference TRBV2 and TRBJ2-7): EPEVTQTPSHQVTQMGQEVILRCVPISNHLYFYWYRQILGQKVEFLVSFYNNEISEKSEIFDDQFSVERPDGSNFTLKIRSTKLEDSAMYFCARGRDPGEQYFGPGTRLTVT.

This rearrangement joins TRBV6-1 to TRBJ2-1, with TRBD2 matching 9 bases. The CDR3 spans 16 residues. Per germline, CDR1 MNHNS and CDR2 SASEGT. Trimming removed 2 bases from V and 4 bases from J; junction bases left unmatched: 6. For the CDR3, the DNA is TGTGCCAGCAGTGAATATGGGCGGGGGGGTTACAATGAGCAGTTCTTC. It specifies CASSEYGRGGYNEQFF.

The chain joins TRBV5-1 to TRBJ2-1, with D maybe TRBD2 (6 bases). The CDR3 is 15 residues long. V was shortened by 0 bases and J by 3 bases, with 10 bases between the two germline ends. CDR1 SGHRS and CDR2 YFSETQ come from the germline V gene. CDR3 protein: CASSLAPGDYNEQFF. Written as DNA, the CDR3 is TGCGCCAGCAGCTTGGCCCCGGGGGACTACAATGAGCAGTTCTTC. Filled out from reference TRBV5-1 and TRBJ2-1, the complete variable domain reads KAGVTQTPRYLIKTRGQQVTLSCSPISGHRSVSWYQQTPGQGLQFLFEYFSETQRNKGNFPGRFSGRQFSNSRSEMNVSTLELGDSALYLCASSLAPGDYNEQFFGPGTRLTVL.

The chain links TRBV7-9 to TRBJ1-6; 8 nucleotides agree with TRBD1. The CDR3 contains 14 residues. Germline V gene sequence: CDR1 SEHNR, CDR2 FQNEAQ (reference sequence). V lost 5 bases, J lost 8 bases, and 5 bases stayed unmatched. The CDR3 DNA reads TGTGCCAGCAGCCCCCTACAGGGGGATTCACCCCTCCACTTT. Its protein is CASSPLQGDSPLHF.

This chain uses TRBV5-4 with TRBJ2-7, with a possible D match to TRBD1 (7 bases). Trimming removed 4 bases from V and 4 bases from J, with 12 bases in between. The germline CDR1 and CDR2 sequences are SGHNT and YYREEE (reference sequence). The CDR3 has 13 amino acids. The CDR3 loop is CASSGQGGYEQYF. CDR3 coding DNA: TGTGCCAGCAGCGGGCAGGGGGGATACGAGCAGTACTTC.

This sequence joins TRBV5-4 and TRBJ2-3, with a possible D match to TRBD2 (5 bases). Trimming shortened V by 5 bases and J by 1 base, and 8 bases separated the two germline ends. The CDR3 runs 13 residues. The germline gives CDR1 SGHNT, CDR2 YYREEE (reference sequence). CDR3 in DNA: TGTGCCAGCAGAATTAGCGGCACAGATACGCAGTATTTT. It specifies CASRISGTDTQYF.

A word on this clone: Mismatch with germline at one junction end may stem from a read error. This rearrangement joins TRBV19 to TRBJ1-1; D gene unclear. This CDR3 comprises 13 residues. The germline V gene has CDR1 LNHDA and CDR2 SQIVND (reference sequence). The CDR3 loop is CASSIGANAEAFF. The CDR3 DNA reads as TGTGCCAGTAGTATAGGCGCGAACGCTGAAGCTTTCTTT.

The rearrangement uses TRBV5-1 and TRBJ2-2, with TRBD2 matching over 12 bases. Trimming took 8 bases from V and 4 from J; bases not matched to a gene: 15. The germline V gene encodes CDR1 SGHRS and CDR2 YFSETQ. This CDR3 has 18 residues. CDR3 in DNA: TGCGCCAGGTTTGAGGCTAGCGGGGGGGCCGTGTCCACCGGGGAGCTGTTTTTT. Its translation: CARFEASGGAVSTGELFF.

The J gene is TRBJ1-2, the V gene TRBV5-4; D might be TRBD1 (5 bases). The CDR3 has 15 amino acids. Trimming took 3 bases from V and 2 from J, leaving 14 bases between them. Per the germline V gene, CDR1 is SGHNT and CDR2 is YYREEE (reference sequence). As DNA, the CDR3 is TGTGCCAGCAGCTCTCCTGACAGACCAAACTATGGCTACACCTTC. As protein: CASSSPDRPNYGYTF. The complete variable domain, with remaining parts taken from reference TRBV5-4 and TRBJ1-2, reads ETGVTQSPTHLIKTRGQQVTLRCSSQSGHNTVSWYQQALGQGPQFIFQYYREEENGRGNFPPRFSGLQFPNYSSELNVNALELDDSALYLCASSSPDRPNYGYTFGSGTRLTVV.

The chain has TRBV10-1 and TRBJ2-4; D gene ambiguous. V was trimmed by 0 bases and J by 7 bases, leaving 16 bases between them. This CDR3 is built from 16 residues. In germline, CDR1 is WNHNN, CDR2 SYGVQD (reference sequence). DNA for the CDR3: TGCGCCAGCAGTGAGTCGAGGTTGCCGTTCGGGAACATTCAGTACTTC. Translated, it gives CASSESRLPFGNIQYF.

This clone was recorded only once. The genes are TRBV7-8 and TRBJ1-1; 7 bases are a match to TRBD1. The CDR3 covers 13 residues. Trimming removed 5 bases from V and 3 bases from J; junction bases left unmatched: 3. The V gene's germline CDR1 is SGHVS and CDR2 FQNEAQ. The CDR3 sequence is CASSRTGDTEAFF. The DNA for the CDR3 is TGTGCCAGCAGCCGTACAGGGGACACTGAAGCTTTCTTT.

The chain carries TRBV7-9 and TRBJ1-2; no clear D gene. Trimming stripped 4 bases from V and 3 bases from J, with 6 bases between. Per germline, CDR1 SEHNR and CDR2 FQNEAQ (reference sequence). CDR3 length: 12 amino acids. CDR3 in amino acids: CASSSGDYGYTF. CDR3 DNA: TGTGCCAGCAGCTCAGGTGACTATGGCTACACCTTC. The variable domain in full, completed from reference TRBV7-9 and TRBJ1-2, reads DTGVSQNPRHKITKRGQNVTFRCDPISEHNRLYWYRQTLGQGPEFLTYFQNEAQLEKSRLLSDRFSAERPKGSFSTLEIQRTEQGDSAMYLCASSSGDYGYTFGSGTRLTVV.

The V call is TRBV4-1, the J call TRBJ1-2, with TRBD1 identical over 10 bases. This CDR3 has 17 amino acids. Per the germline V gene, CDR1 is MGHRA and CDR2 is YSYEKL. Unmatched junction bases numbered 7, after V lost 0 bases and J lost 3 bases. The chain's CDR3 is CASSQEERDRGYYGYTF. DNA for the CDR3: TGCGCCAGCAGCCAAGAAGAGCGGGACAGGGGATACTATGGCTACACCTTC.

This CDR3 reads CASTRTDSSSYEQYF. Written as DNA, the CDR3 is TGTGCCAGCACTCGGACAGACTCCAGCTCCTACGAGCAGTACTTC. J is TRBJ2-7 and V is TRBV11-2; TRBD1 might be the D (6 bases). Trimming shortened V by 7 bases and J by 0 bases, and 16 bases separated the two germline ends. The CDR3 is 15 residues long. Germline values: CDR1 SGHAT, CDR2 FQNNGV.

The chain carries TRBV7-8 and TRBJ2-3; maybe TRBD1 (5 bases). Trimming shortened V by 1 base and J by 1 base, and 12 bases separated the two germline ends. Per the germline V gene, CDR1 is SGHVS and CDR2 is FQNEAQ. The CDR3 sequence is 16 residues long. This CDR3 is CASSLVVGQGTDTQYF. CDR3 bases: TGTGCCAGCAGCTTAGTGGTGGGGCAGGGCACAGATACGCAGTATTTT.

This clone appeared a few times. This chain joins TRBV7-8 and TRBJ1-5, with 8 bases fitting TRBD1. Germline-derived CDR1 and CDR2 are SGHVS and FQNEAQ. The CDR3 has 15 residues. Losses at the gene ends were 4 bases for V and 7 bases for J; bases not matched to a gene: 9. CDR3 loop: CASSSLGTGGQPQHF. In nucleotides, the CDR3 is TGTGCCAGCAGCTCCCTCGGGACAGGCGGGCAGCCCCAGCATTTT.

The genes are TRBV5-6 and TRBJ2-7, with TRBD2 identical over 8 bases. The V segment lost 1 base and the J segment 2 bases; nucleotides outside the gene matches: 8. Germline values: CDR1 SGHDT, CDR2 YYEEEE. The CDR3 sequence is 16 residues long. The CDR3 loop is CASSLWLAGYTYEQYF. Here the CDR3 DNA reads TGTGCCAGCAGCTTGTGGCTAGCGGGTTACACCTACGAGCAGTACTTC.

The rearrangement joins TRBV6-6 to TRBJ1-6; a possible D gene is TRBD1 (6 bases). Germline CDR1 reads MNHNY; CDR2 reads SVGAGI (reference sequence). With 5 bases removed from V and 8 bases from J, the gap between germline ends came to 16 bases. The CDR3 has 15 amino acids. The CDR3: CASSQYRDGDSPLHF. The CDR3 DNA reads TGTGCCAGCAGTCAATACAGGGACGGGGATTCACCCCTCCACTTT.

The V and J genes are TRBV27 and TRBJ2-7; 9 positions agree with TRBD1. The CDR3 loop spans 15 amino acids. Germline-derived CDR1 and CDR2 are MNHEY and SMNVEV (reference sequence). The V segment lost 6 bases and the J segment 6 bases; nucleotides outside the gene matches: 12. CDR3 loop: CASSPGTGSPSEQYF. Written as DNA, the CDR3 is TGTGCCAGCAGCCCTGGGACAGGGTCCCCTAGCGAGCAGTACTTC.